A selection of T cell receptor beta chains follows, all from one sample in a study of cytomegalovirus exposure and HLA in healthy donors. Some clones are missing from TCRdb's copy, which holds only in-frame ones; the method was immunoSEQ multiplex PCR. The sample shows approximately 150,000 clones, 75% of them seen only once. The source material was PBMCs. Receptor source: a man between 18 and 35 years old in good health and CMV-seropositive. CDR3s include the opening cysteine and the closing phenylalanine or tryptophan. The order of the fields is D gene, clone size, V gene, J gene, CDR3 protein, CDR3 DNA. A D gene is named only where the DNA matches it firmly. Expanded clones are given a class, and other clones once, few, many or no size at all.

D gene: .
clone size: .
V gene: TRBV28
J gene: TRBJ1-4
CDR3 protein: CASSPATGDNEKLFF
CDR3 DNA: TGTGCCAGCAGTCCAGCAACCGGGGATAATGAAAAACTGTTTTTT

D gene: TRBD2
clone size: few
V gene: TRBV9
J gene: TRBJ2-1
CDR3 protein: CASSPLAGVRNEQFF
CDR3 DNA: TGTGCCAGCAGCCCACTAGCGGGAGTACGCAATGAGCAGTTCTTC

D gene: .
clone size: .
V gene: TRBV11-2
J gene: TRBJ1-3
CDR3 protein: CASSPLQSSGNTIYF
CDR3 DNA: TGTGCCAGCAGCCCGTTACAGAGCTCTGGAAACACCATATATTTT

D gene: .
clone size: .
V gene: TRBV30
J gene: TRBJ1-4
CDR3 protein: CAWGGQPPAEPNEKLFF
CDR3 DNA: TGTGCCTGGGGAGGACAGCCCCCGGCCGAACCGAATGAAAAACTGTTTTTT

D gene: .
clone size: few
V gene: TRBV10-3
J gene: TRBJ1-1
CDR3 protein: CAISEHQDTEAFF
CDR3 DNA: TGTGCCATCAGTGAGCATCAGGACACTGAAGCTTTCTTT

D gene: TRBD2
clone size: .
V gene: TRBV5-4
J gene: TRBJ2-7
CDR3 protein: CASRPSGKYEQYF
CDR3 DNA: TGTGCCAGCAGACCTAGCGGGAAATACGAGCAGTACTTC

D gene: .
clone size: .
V gene: TRBV6-5
J gene: TRBJ1-1
CDR3 protein: CASSYNGHTEAFF
CDR3 DNA: TGTGCCAGCAGTTACAACGGACACACTGAGGCTTTCTTT

D gene: .
clone size: .
V gene: TRBV20-1
J gene: TRBJ1-1
CDR3 protein: CSASEYTEAFF
CDR3 DNA: TGCAGTGCTAGTGAGTACACTGAAGCTTTCTTT

D gene: .
clone size: few
V gene: TRBV15
J gene: TRBJ1-5
CDR3 protein: CATSTLQGFDQPQHF
CDR3 DNA: TGTGCCACCAGCACCCTCCAGGGTTTCGATCAGCCCCAGCATTTT

D gene: .
clone size: few
V gene: TRBV9
J gene: TRBJ2-2
CDR3 protein: CASSGRQSANTGELFF
CDR3 DNA: TGTGCCAGCAGCGGCCGACAGTCCGCGAACACCGGGGAGCTGTTTTTT

D gene: .
clone size: .
V gene: TRBV15
J gene: TRBJ2-7
CDR3 protein: CATSRVGGASYEQYF
CDR3 DNA: TGTGCCACCAGCAGAGTAGGTGGAGCCTCCTACGAGCAGTACTTC

D gene: TRBD1
clone size: .
V gene: TRBV6-5
J gene: TRBJ2-7
CDR3 protein: CASSADRGSYEQYF
CDR3 DNA: TGTGCCAGCAGTGCCGACAGGGGATCCTACGAGCAGTACTTC

D gene: TRBD2
clone size: .
V gene: TRBV2
J gene: TRBJ2-1
CDR3 protein: CASRKGLGRVNEQFF
CDR3 DNA: TGTGCCAGCAGGAAAGGACTAGGGAGGGTGAATGAGCAGTTCTTC

D gene: TRBD1
clone size: .
V gene: TRBV7-3
J gene: TRBJ2-5
CDR3 protein: CASSMTGVGGRGLQETQYF
CDR3 DNA: TGTGCCAGCAGCATGACAGGGGTAGGGGGCCGTGGTCTTCAAGAGACCCAGTACTTC

D gene: TRBD1
clone size: .
V gene: TRBV4-2
J gene: TRBJ2-7
CDR3 protein: CASSQERQGIYEQYF
CDR3 DNA: TGTGCCAGCAGCCAAGAAAGACAGGGCATCTACGAGCAGTACTTC

D gene: TRBD2
clone size: .
V gene: TRBV7-9
J gene: TRBJ2-1
CDR3 protein: CASSWAGTSGNDEQFF
CDR3 DNA: TGTGCCAGCAGCTGGGCCGGGACTAGCGGGAATGATGAGCAGTTCTTC

D gene: .
clone size: .
V gene: TRBV5-4
J gene: TRBJ1-2
CDR3 protein: CASSLTESHGYTF
CDR3 DNA: TGTGCCAGCAGCTTGACAGAGTCCCATGGCTACACCTTC

D gene: TRBD2
clone size: .
V gene: TRBV7-9
J gene: TRBJ2-7
CDR3 protein: CSSSWGGTEYEQYF
CDR3 DNA: TGTTCCAGCAGCTGGGGGGGAACGGAGTACGAGCAGTACTTC

D gene: .
clone size: .
V gene: TRBV9
J gene: TRBJ2-1
CDR3 protein: CASSPGGAGAGEQFF
CDR3 DNA: TGTGCCAGCAGTCCTGGGGGGGCAGGCGCTGGGGAGCAGTTCTTC

D gene: TRBD1
clone size: .
V gene: TRBV30
J gene: TRBJ2-2
CDR3 protein: CAWSVLIGRTGPGELFF
CDR3 DNA: TGTGCCTGGAGTGTACTGATCGGACGGACAGGTCCCGGGGAGCTGTTTTTT

D gene: TRBD1
clone size: .
V gene: TRBV11-3
J gene: TRBJ2-1
CDR3 protein: CASSSDRVEQFF
CDR3 DNA: TGTGCCAGCAGCTCCGACAGGGTTGAGCAGTTCTTC

D gene: .
clone size: .
V gene: TRBV7-9
J gene: TRBJ2-1
CDR3 protein: CASSFTQGPVGYNEQFF
CDR3 DNA: TGTGCCAGCAGCTTCACCCAGGGTCCAGTGGGATACAATGAGCAGTTCTTC

D gene: TRBD2
clone size: .
V gene: TRBV5-4
J gene: TRBJ2-2
CDR3 protein: CASSPFAGTSGSGGELFF
CDR3 DNA: TGTGCCAGCAGCCCCTTTGCCGGGACTAGCGGGAGCGGCGGGGAGCTGTTTTTT

D gene: .
clone size: .
V gene: TRBV28
J gene: TRBJ2-1
CDR3 protein: CASSFKGVINYNEQFF
CDR3 DNA: TGTGCCAGCAGTTTCAAGGGGGTGATAAACTACAATGAGCAGTTCTTC